The text below deals with one T cell receptor (beta chain). The antigen remains undetermined. The record originates from a study of STAT3 mutations in large granular lymphocyte leukemia. At the level of the study: Immunosuppressive therapy was given to more than half of T-LGLL patients.

Some clones are missing from TCRdb's copy, which holds only in-frame ones; the method was immunoSEQ multiplex PCR. The sample records 1,600 or so clones, about 88% being singletons. Study-level points and caveats: Every T-LGLL patient had at least one immunodominant TCRbeta clonotype.

The CDR3 runs to 16 residues. Trimming took 4 bases from V and 6 from J, leaving 22 bases between them. Germline V lookup: CDR1 SGDLS, CDR2 YYNGEE. The chain links TRBV9 to TRBJ1-2, with a weak D call TRBD1 (5 bases). The material sequenced was peripheral blood mononuclear cells. The clonotype comes from a woman in her 40s with T-cell large granular lymphocyte leukemia. Some clones in this sample may be carry-over from other donors' samples. The CDR3 spells CASSSPEGGRGDGYTF. CDR3 sequence (DNA): TGTGCCAGCAGCTCGCCAGAGGGAGGGAGAGGGGATGGCTACACCTTC.